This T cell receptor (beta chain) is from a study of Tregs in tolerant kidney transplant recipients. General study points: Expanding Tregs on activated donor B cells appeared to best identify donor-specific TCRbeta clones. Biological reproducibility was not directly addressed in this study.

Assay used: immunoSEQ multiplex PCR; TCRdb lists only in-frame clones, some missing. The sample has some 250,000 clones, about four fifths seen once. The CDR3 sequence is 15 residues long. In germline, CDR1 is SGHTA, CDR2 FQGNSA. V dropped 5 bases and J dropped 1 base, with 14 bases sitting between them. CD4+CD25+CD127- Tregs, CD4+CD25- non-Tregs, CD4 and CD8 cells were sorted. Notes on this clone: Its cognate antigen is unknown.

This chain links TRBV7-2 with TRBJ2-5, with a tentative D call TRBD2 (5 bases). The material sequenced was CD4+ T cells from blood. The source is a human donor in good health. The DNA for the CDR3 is TGTGCCAGCAGCAACACCCGGGGATCCCAAGAGACCCAGTACTTC. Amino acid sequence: CASSNTRGSQETQYF.